This TCR beta chain was obtained from a study of T cell responses to AZD1222 COVID-19 vaccine. Some clones are missing from TCRdb's copy, which holds only in-frame ones; the method was immunoSEQ multiplex PCR. The repertoire holds about 110,000 clones, with nearly 90% as singletons. This CDR3 contains 14 residues. Germline V gives CDR1 SGHNT, CDR2 YENEEA. V was pared by 5 bases and J by 5 bases, with 8 bases of the junction left unmatched. The chain is built from TRBV11-3 and TRBJ2-7; 8 nucleotides agree with TRBD1. This receptor was obtained from an adult in good health. Sequencing used peripheral blood, obtained on day 0 of AZD1222 vaccination. The CDR3 nucleotides read TGTGCCAGCAGCCCTTATACAGGGGGAGACGAGCAGTACTTC. It encodes CASSPYTGGDEQYF.